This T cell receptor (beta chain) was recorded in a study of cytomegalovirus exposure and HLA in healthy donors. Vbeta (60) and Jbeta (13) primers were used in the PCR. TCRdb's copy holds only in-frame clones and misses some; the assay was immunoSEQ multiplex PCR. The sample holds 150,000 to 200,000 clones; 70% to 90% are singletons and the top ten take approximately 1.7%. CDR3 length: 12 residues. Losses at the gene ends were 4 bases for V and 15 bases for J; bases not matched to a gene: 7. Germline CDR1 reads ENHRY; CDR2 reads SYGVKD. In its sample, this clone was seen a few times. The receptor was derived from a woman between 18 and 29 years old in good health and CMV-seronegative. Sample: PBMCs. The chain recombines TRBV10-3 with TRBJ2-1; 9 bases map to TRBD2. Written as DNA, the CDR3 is TGTGCCATCAGTGGGACTAGCGATAATTGGTTCTTC. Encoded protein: CAISGTSDNWFF.